This TCR gamma chain is from a study of gamma delta lymphoproliferative disorders and STAT genes. Across the whole study: For the delta chain, EuroClonality-NGS standard procedure was applied. Study results and caveats: Gamma repertoires grouped patients separately from controls; delta repertoires showed no separation.

Comment on this clone: Antigen unknown.

TCRdb re-identified clones in the multiplex PCR reads via CATT. Among several hundred gamma-chain clones listed, about 24% were seen once. Sequencing used genomic DNA taken from PBMCs of patients and controls. Controls were healthy adult blood donors matched for age and sex. This CDR3 is built from 14 residues. Germline CDR1 EGSTGY, CDR2 YDSYTSSV. V lost 4 bases to trimming and J lost 5 bases; unmatched junction nucleotides: 11. The receptor's source is a human donor in good health. Sequenced input: blood. This chain links TRGV4 with TRGJ1 or TRGJ2. In the absence of a J gene in TCRdb, the DNA was matched to germline to assign it here. The CDR3 loop is CATWDRSRDYKKLF. CDR3 sequence (DNA): TGTGCCACCTGGGACCGATCCCGCGATTATAAGAAACTCTTT.